The clone carrying this T cell receptor (beta chain) was seen ten or more times. This CDR3 region has 11 residues. Trimming left V 6 bases short and J 9 bases short, with 8 bases between. Germline lookup yields CDR1 MNHEY and CDR2 SVGAGI. TCRdb re-called the RT-PCR reads with MiXCR, one entry per CDR3 protein. The profile shows about 240,000 distinct CDR3 sequences, more than 9% of them singletons. The data originate from a study of response to subunit inactivated influenza vaccine. The source material was non-naive T cells sorted from PBMCs, sampled 14 days before vaccination. The TCR originated in a man aged 50-60 years who received an inactivated influenza vaccine. This sequence joins TRBV6-5 and TRBJ2-2, with D hard to call. The CDR3 loop is CASSDRRELFF. DNA of the CDR3: TGTGCCAGCAGCGATCGACGGGAGCTGTTTTTT.